Shown below are 7 T cell receptor beta chains from a single sample sequenced in a study of blood T cell repertoires in COVID-19. The table came from immunoSEQ multiplex PCR; TCRdb's copy has only in-frame clones and leaves some out. The table shows around 97,000 clones, with approximately 88% occurring only once. The sequencing input was peripheral blood. Receptor source: a human donor in a cohort sampled during active COVID-19.

This chain joins TRBV19 and TRBJ2-1, with TRBD2 matching over 8 bases. With V trimmed by 0 bases and J by 4 bases, 5 bases remained unmatched. CDR1 is LNHDA and CDR2 is SQIVND in the germline V gene (reference sequence). The CDR3 spans 16 residues. In DNA, the CDR3 is TGTGCCAGTAGTATAGAAGCCAGCGGGGGTTACAATGAGCAGTTCTTC. Translated, it gives CASSIEASGGYNEQFF.

The chain uses TRBV5-1 and TRBJ1-2, with 8 bases fitting TRBD1. The V segment lost 0 bases and the J segment 4 bases; nucleotides outside the gene matches: 2. CDR1 is SGHRS and CDR2 is YFSETQ in the germline V gene. This CDR3 is 14 amino acids long. CDR3: CASSLGQGSYGYTF. The CDR3, as DNA: TGCGCCAGCAGCTTGGGACAGGGGAGCTATGGCTACACCTTC.

CDR3 sequence: CASSESWTGLRASYGYTF. CDR3 in DNA: TGCGCCAGCAGTGAGTCCTGGACAGGGTTGAGGGCTAGCTATGGCTACACCTTC. The J gene is TRBJ1-2, the V gene TRBV10-1; 8 nucleotides line up with TRBD1. This CDR3 contains 18 residues. V gave up 0 bases and J gave up 4 bases; unmatched junction bases: 13. Germline values: CDR1 WNHNN, CDR2 SYGVQD (reference sequence).

This clone was observed once. This chain links TRBV9 with TRBJ1-5, with D tentatively TRBD1 (5 bases). Germline V gene sequence: CDR1 SGDLS, CDR2 YYNGEE. The CDR3 covers 13 residues. V gave up 0 bases and J gave up 6 bases, with 7 bases separating them. As DNA, the CDR3 is TGTGCCAGCAGCGTAGGGGGGGTTCAGCCCCAGCATTTT. Amino acid sequence: CASSVGGVQPQHF.

The V call is TRBV6-5, the J call TRBJ1-2; D not resolved. The germline V gene encodes CDR1 MNHEY and CDR2 SVGAGI. The CDR3 has 12 residues. V shed 7 bases and J shed 1 base, with 7 bases lying between them. CDR3 sequence (DNA): TGTGCCAGCAAATACATTAACTATGGCTACACCTTC. Translated, it gives CASKYINYGYTF.

The chain carries TRBV27 and TRBJ2-7; 8 nucleotides line up with TRBD2. V trimming: 6 bases; J trimming: 7 bases; junction bases outside the gene matches: 11. Looked up from germline, CDR1 is MNHEY and CDR2 is SMNVEV (reference sequence). CDR3 size: 14 residues. The CDR3 spells CASRSGTRSKEQYF. CDR3 bases: TGTGCCAGCAGGTCCGGGACTAGAAGTAAAGAGCAGTACTTC.

The chain uses TRBV10-1 and TRBJ2-3; 8 nucleotides align to TRBD2. Losses at the gene ends were 3 bases for V and 5 bases for J; bases not matched to a gene: 4. In germline, CDR1 is WNHNN, CDR2 SYGVQD (reference sequence). The CDR3 extends over 14 amino acids. The CDR3 DNA reads as TGCGCCAGCAGTGAAGCGGGGGTAGGAGATACGCAGTATTTT. Its protein product is CASSEAGVGDTQYF.